This is a list of T cell receptor beta chains from one sample in a study of blood T cell repertoires in COVID-19. Sequencing used immunoSEQ multiplex PCR; TCRdb keeps in-frame clones, though not all of them. This table has 200,000 to 300,000 clones, over 75% appearing once. Sequenced: peripheral blood. These receptors were collected from a man aged 25-40 years who had recovered from COVID-19. Each CDR3 is given with its conserved first and last residue.

>TRBV5-6
CASRGTGTGGYNEQFF
>TRBV9
CASSQRSGDNEQFF
>TRBV11-3
CASSLDRRDTQYF
>TRBV5-4
CASSLASAGPNGRGIQYF
>TRBV9
CASSVRQGSRETQYF
>TRBV9
CASSVGGTGPGYTF
>TRBV6-5
CASTPMGHSSSPLHF
>TRBV5-6
CASSSGTGVWNEQFF
>TRBV7-3
CASSFSGGAKDTQYF
>TRBV9
CASSVAPLPSGELFF
>TRBV28
CASRTPGGNTIYF
>TRBV6-2/TRBV6-3
CASSWVGSGQPQHF
>TRBV5-6
CASSWRVVRTDTQYF
>TRBV5-4
CASSVGQGRETQYF
>TRBV6-5
CASSYQRVNSPLHF
>TRBV19
CASSPRTGGYNEQFF
>TRBV4-2
CASSKAATGPNQPQHF
>TRBV4-1
CASSQDSGVGTDTQYF
>TRBV12-3/TRBV12-4
CASSLRQDSEAFF
>TRBV6-1
CASSEHLTGVWVFF
>TRBV27
CASSFMGRGNEQFF
>TRBV6-5
CASSYASGGETQYF
>TRBV10-1
CASSEEVDYGYTF
>TRBV5-5
CASSLATGGREQYF
>TRBV2
CATNLRGANEKLFF
>TRBV3-1/TRBV3-2
CASSQGAQPQHF
>TRBV11-2
CASGLLAGGHYNEQFF
>TRBV12-5
CASGRGPGNTIYF
>TRBV5-1
CASSPWARGRDEKLFF
>TRBV4-1
CASSQDIPGSGNTIYF
>TRBV29-1
CSVEVSAGITEAFF
>TRBV12-3/TRBV12-4
CASRGQGRNTIYF
>TRBV18
CASSPFQPGQQETQYF
>TRBV5-1
CASSLQSSMDSPLHF
>TRBV10-1
CASSEGTLNEQFF
>TRBV7-9
CASSPRDRGYGYTF
>TRBV7-9
CASSPRQASSGANVLTF
>TRBV6-5
CASSPRGRDEQFF
>TRBV5-1
CASRDTGSGEQYF
>TRBV2
CASSEGAASHPREQFF
>TRBV24-1
CATSDTGTSGGDTQYF
>TRBV2
CASRLGLVLYEQYF
>TRBV5-1
CASSLRQDGTEAFF
>TRBV24-1
CATSNGGSTEAFF
>TRBV7-9
CASSWVSGGRKTQYF
>TRBV18
CASSPSSRAGGELFF
>TRBV5-1
CASSKDRVLDEQYF
>TRBV6-1
CASSEAGPGQGWRELFF
>TRBV5-4
CASSLWTGGITGELFF
>TRBV10-1
CASSEERAGGPFGSSTDTQYF
>TRBV4-1
CASSQAYSGLPRYTF
>TRBV15
CATSRDFEPGGEQYF
>TRBV11-2
CASSPGLGTEAFF